This TCR beta chain comes out of a study of cytomegalovirus exposure and HLA in healthy donors. Study-wide points: A missense variant in DCLRE1C was later tied to TCR beta V- and J-gene trimming. Several of the most significant clusters were apparently associated with common viral pathogens in a later analysis. Reportedly, fewer N-insertions than the approximately 610-donor mean appeared in an Asian-associated ancestry cluster in a later analysis.

Concerning this clone: Its matching antigen is unknown.

V was trimmed by 4 bases and J by 0 bases, leaving 10 bases between them. Germline V CDR1 and CDR2: SGHRS, YFSETQ. This CDR3 is 14 amino acids long. Primers for the PCR totalled 60 Vbeta and 13 Jbeta. Repertoires were generated with immunoSEQ multiplex PCR, while TCRdb's copy carries only in-frame clones and drops some. In the table there are 93,000 or so clones, around 60% of which are singletons. This chain uses TRBV5-1 with TRBJ1-2; D might be TRBD1 (5 bases). This clonotype was obtained from a woman in her forties or fifties in good health and CMV-seronegative. The source material was PBMCs. Written as DNA, the CDR3 is TGCGCCAGCAGCCCAGGGATAGCTAACTATGGCTACACCTTC. Protein product: CASSPGIANYGYTF.